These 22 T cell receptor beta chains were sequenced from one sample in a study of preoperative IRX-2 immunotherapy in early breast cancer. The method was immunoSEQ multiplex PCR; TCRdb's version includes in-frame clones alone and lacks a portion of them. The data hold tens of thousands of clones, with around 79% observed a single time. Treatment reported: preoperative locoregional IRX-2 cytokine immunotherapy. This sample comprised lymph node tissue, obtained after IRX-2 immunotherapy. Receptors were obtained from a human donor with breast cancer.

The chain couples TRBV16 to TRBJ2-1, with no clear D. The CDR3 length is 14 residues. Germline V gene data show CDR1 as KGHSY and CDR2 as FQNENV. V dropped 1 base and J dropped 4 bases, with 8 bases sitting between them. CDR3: CASSQWVAYNEQFF. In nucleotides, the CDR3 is TGTGCCAGCAGCCAATGGGTAGCTTACAATGAGCAGTTCTTC.

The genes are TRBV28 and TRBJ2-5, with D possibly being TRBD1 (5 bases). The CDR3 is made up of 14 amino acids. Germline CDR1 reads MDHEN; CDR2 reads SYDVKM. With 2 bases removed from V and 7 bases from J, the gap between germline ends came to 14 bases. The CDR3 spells CASSLQTEVGTQYF. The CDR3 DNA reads TGTGCCAGCAGTTTACAGACAGAGGTTGGGACCCAGTACTTC.

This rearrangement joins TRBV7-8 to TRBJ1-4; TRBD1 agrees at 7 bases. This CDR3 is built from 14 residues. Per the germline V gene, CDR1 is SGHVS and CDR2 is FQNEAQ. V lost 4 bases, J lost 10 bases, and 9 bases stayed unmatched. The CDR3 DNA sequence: TGTGCCAGCAGCTCCCCGACAGGGTACGGAAAACTGTTTTTT. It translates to CASSSPTGYGKLFF.

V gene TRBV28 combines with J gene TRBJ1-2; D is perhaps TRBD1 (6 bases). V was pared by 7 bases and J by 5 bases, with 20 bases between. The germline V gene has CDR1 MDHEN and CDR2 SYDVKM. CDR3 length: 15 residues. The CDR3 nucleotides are TGTGCCAGCAACCCACGGGGGGCAGGTGTTTATGGCTACACCTTC. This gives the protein CASNPRGAGVYGYTF.

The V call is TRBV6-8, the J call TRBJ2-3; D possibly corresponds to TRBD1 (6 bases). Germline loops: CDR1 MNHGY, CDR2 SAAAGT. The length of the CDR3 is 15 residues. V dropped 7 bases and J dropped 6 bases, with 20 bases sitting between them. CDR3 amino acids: CASTLTGSHGDTQYF. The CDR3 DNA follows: TGTGCCAGCACCTTAACAGGGTCGCACGGGGATACGCAGTATTTT.

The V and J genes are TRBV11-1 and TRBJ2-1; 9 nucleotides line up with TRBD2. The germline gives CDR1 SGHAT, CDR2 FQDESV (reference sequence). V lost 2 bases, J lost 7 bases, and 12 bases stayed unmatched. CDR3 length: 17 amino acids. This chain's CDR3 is CASSLFPSGERSNEQFF. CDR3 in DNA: TGTGCCAGCAGCTTATTCCCTAGCGGGGAAAGGAGTAATGAGCAGTTCTTC.

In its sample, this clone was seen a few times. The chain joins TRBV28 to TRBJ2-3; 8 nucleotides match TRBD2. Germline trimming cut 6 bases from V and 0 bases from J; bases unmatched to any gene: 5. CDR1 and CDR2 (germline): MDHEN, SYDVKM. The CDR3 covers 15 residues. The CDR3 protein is CASSMTSDSTDTQYF. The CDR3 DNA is TGTGCCAGCAGCATGACTAGCGATAGCACAGATACGCAGTATTTT.

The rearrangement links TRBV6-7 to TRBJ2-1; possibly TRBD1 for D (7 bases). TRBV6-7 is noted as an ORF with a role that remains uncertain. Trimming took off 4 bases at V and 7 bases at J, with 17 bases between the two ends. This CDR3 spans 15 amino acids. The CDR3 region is CASSFGQAGKNEQFF. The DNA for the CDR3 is TGTGCCAGCAGTTTTGGACAGGCGGGAAAAAATGAGCAGTTCTTC.

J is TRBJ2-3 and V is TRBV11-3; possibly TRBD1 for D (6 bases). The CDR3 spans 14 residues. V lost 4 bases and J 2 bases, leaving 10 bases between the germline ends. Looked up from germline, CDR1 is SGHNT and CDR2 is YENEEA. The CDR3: CASSSGAFTDTQYF. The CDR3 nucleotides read TGTGCCAGCAGCTCAGGGGCCTTCACAGATACGCAGTATTTT.

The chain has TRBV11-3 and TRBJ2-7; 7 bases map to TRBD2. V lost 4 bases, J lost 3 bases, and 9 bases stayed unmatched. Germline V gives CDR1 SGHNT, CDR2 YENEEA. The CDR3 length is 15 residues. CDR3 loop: CASSSTSRWYYEQYF. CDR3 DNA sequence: TGTGCCAGCAGCTCGACTAGCCGTTGGTACTACGAGCAGTACTTC.

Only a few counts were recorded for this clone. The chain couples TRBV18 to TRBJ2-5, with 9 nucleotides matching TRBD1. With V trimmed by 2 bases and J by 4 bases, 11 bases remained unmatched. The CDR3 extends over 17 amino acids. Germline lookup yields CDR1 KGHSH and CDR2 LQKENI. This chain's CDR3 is CASSPYLNRGLGETQYF. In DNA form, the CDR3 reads TGTGCCAGCTCACCATATCTTAACAGGGGGCTCGGAGAGACCCAGTACTTC.

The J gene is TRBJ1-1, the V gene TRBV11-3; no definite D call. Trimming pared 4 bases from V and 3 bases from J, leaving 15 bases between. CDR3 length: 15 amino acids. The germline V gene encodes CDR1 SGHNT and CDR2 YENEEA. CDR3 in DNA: TGTGCCAGCAGCTCAAGACCCGCTCGGGACACTGAAGCTTTCTTT. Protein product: CASSSRPARDTEAFF. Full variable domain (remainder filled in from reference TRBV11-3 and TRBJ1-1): EAGVVQSPRYKIIEKKQPVAFWCNPISGHNTLYWYLQNLGQGPELLIRYENEEAVDDSQLPKDRFSAERLKGVDSTLKIQPAELGDSAVYLCASSSRPARDTEAFFGQGTRLTVV.

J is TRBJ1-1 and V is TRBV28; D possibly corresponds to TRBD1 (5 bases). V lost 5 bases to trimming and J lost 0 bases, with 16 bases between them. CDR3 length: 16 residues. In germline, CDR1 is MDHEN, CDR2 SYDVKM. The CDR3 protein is CASSPGAKTMNTEAFF. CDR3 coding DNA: TGTGCCAGCAGTCCCGGGGCCAAAACTATGAACACTGAAGCTTTCTTT.

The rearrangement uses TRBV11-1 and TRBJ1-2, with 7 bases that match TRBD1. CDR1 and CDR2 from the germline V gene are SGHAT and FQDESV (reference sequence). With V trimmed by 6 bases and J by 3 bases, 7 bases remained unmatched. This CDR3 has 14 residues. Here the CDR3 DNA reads TGTGCCAGCAGATCGACAGGGCTGGACTATGGCTACACCTTC. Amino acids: CASRSTGLDYGYTF.

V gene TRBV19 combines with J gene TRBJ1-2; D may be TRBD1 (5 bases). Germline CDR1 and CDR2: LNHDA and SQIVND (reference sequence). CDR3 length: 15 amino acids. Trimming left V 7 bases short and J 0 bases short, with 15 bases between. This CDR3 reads CASTIRWGANYGYTF. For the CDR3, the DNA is TGTGCCAGTACCATACGCTGGGGGGCTAACTATGGCTACACCTTC.

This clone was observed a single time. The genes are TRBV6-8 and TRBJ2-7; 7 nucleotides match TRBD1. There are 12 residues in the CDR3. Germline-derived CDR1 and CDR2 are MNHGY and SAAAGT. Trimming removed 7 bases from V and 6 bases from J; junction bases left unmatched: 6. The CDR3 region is CASTLDRSEQYF. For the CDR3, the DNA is TGTGCCAGCACCTTGGACAGGAGCGAGCAGTACTTC.

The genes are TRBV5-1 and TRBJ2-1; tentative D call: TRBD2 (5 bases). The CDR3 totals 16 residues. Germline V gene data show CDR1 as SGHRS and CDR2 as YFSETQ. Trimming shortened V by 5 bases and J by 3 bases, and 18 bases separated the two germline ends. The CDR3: CASSSGLPGGYNEQFF. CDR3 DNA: TGCGCCAGCAGTTCCGGACTGCCGGGTGGCTACAATGAGCAGTTCTTC.

CDR3 nucleotides: TGTGCCAGCAGTGAAAGGGCAGGGGGTTATAGCAATCAGCCCCAGCATTTT. This codes for CASSERAGGYSNQPQHF. The chain joins TRBV6-7 to TRBJ1-5, with 7 bases matching TRBD1. TRBV6-7 is an ORF for which the function is uncertain. The CDR3 loop spans 17 amino acids. V dropped 5 bases and J dropped 0; count of bases not matched to a gene: 10.

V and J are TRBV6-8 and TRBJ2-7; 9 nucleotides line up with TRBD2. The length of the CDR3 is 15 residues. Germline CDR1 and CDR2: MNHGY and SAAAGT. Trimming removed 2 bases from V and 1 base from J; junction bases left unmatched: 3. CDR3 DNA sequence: TGTGCCAGCAGTTACCTAGCGGGACCTTCCTACGAGCAGTACTTC. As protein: CASSYLAGPSYEQYF.

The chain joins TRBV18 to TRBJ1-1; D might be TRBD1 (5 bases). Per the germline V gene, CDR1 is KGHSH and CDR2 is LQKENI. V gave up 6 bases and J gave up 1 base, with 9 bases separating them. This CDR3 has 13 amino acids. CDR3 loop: CASSGTRNTEAFF. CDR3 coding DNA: TGTGCCAGCTCGGGGACCCGGAACACTGAAGCTTTCTTT.

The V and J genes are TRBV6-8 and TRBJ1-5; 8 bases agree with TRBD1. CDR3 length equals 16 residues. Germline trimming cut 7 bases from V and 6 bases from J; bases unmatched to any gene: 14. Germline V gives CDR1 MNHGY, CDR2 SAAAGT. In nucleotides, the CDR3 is TGTGCCAGCACCAACCGACAGGGGTTGAAGGCTCAGCCCCAGCATTTT. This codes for CASTNRQGLKAQPQHF.

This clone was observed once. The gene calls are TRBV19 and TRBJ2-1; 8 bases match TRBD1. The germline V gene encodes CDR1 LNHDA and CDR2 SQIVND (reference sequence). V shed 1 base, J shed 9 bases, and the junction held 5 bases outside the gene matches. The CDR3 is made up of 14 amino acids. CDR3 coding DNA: TGTGCCAGTAGTATAGGGCAGGGGGCGCGTGAGCAGTTCTTC. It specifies CASSIGQGAREQFF.